What follows is one T cell receptor beta chain and its context. There is no known antigen for this receptor. Nothing much larger sits one base from this clone, and base qualities are not available. This sample is part of a study of T-cell reconstitution after alpha-beta-depleted transplantation in children (dated by TCRdb to the mid-2010s). A note on the overall study: Using TCR repertoire profiling, the study followed T-cell immune reconstitution in a quantitative way in children after TCRalphabeta/CD19-depleted allogeneic hematopoietic cell transplantation. Points the paper makes about the study in general: In some patients, the high TCRbeta diversity seen at day 60 was put down to recipient T cells and intrathymic progenitors that had survived conditioning. Hyperexpanded clone frequencies declined over subsequent months; after one year, T-cell counts and TCRbeta diversity were mostly attributed to newly produced T cells. The apparently early recovery of alphabetaT-cell counts about two months after transplant reportedly depended on only several hundred rapidly expanded clones that came from non-depleted graft cells.

The sample's treatment or condition, from its label and the paper: allogeneic hematopoietic cell transplantation with graft depleted of TCRalphabeta T cells and CD19 B cells. The transplant recipients were children given TCRalphabeta/CD19-depleted allogeneic hematopoietic cell grafts. Receptor amplification or capture employed PCR. Instrument used: Illumina HiSeq 2500. TCR libraries were prepared with molecular barcoding, using unique molecular identifiers to normalize TCRbeta repertoire quantification. The public reads were run again by TCRdb, first through fastp at Q25 and then through MiXCR, and only productive beta chains were kept. Rows are combined by CDR3 protein, so each entry shows the most common genes and DNA. Within this sample are 700,000 to 950,000 distinct CDR3 sequences, with 15% to 20% of them counted one time only. The ten largest clones take up roughly 5% of the sample. CDR1 and CDR2 are drawn from the germline V gene: MGHRA, YSYEKL. The germline V and J ends show losses of 4 bases and 4 bases respectively, and no gene match explains 10 bases of the junction. Measured from the cysteine to the phenylalanine, the CDR3 is 16 residues long. The only DNA kept is the CDR3, 48 bases in frame from the first base.

The sequence was obtained from a male patient under 18 who had a stem cell transplant for acute lymphoblastic leukemia, so the T cells may come from the graft donor. The sequencing used PBMCs, mostly from graft donor cells, collected 360 days after TCRalphabeta/CD19-depleted stem cell transplant. The V and J genes are TRBV4-1 and TRBJ2-7; TRBD2 fits 10 bases in the junction. The base sequence is TGCGCCAGCAGCCCGTTAAGCGGGAGGGCCTTATACGAGCAGTACTTC. The encoded protein is CASSPLSGRALYEQYF.